Following are 2 T cell receptor beta chains from one sample sequenced in a study of Ad26.COV2.S vaccination and SARS-CoV-2 variants. Generated by immunoSEQ multiplex PCR, the TCRdb table keeps only in-frame clones and is missing some. The top ten hold 3.3% of the sample, which has around 370,000 clones, approximately 85% seen once. Treatment reported: over 15 received Ad26.COV2.S at low or high dose, single or two shots; about 5 received placebo; per-sample allocation not given. The samples date from day 63 after the first vaccine or placebo injection. The specimen was peripheral blood, collected in a trial of Ad26.COV2.S vaccine versus placebo. All receptors derive from a person aged 18 to 65 who received the Ad26.COV2.S COVID-19 vaccine or a placebo.

The V and J genes are TRBV12-3 or TRBV12-4 and TRBJ2-5, with unresolved D. Trimming shortened V by 2 bases and J by 5 bases, and 9 bases separated the two germline ends. The CDR3 consists of 13 residues. DNA of the CDR3: TGTGCCAGCAGTTTATGGGAATTTGAGACCCAGTACTTC. Amino acids: CASSLWEFETQYF.

The V and J genes are TRBV7-2 and TRBJ1-2; TRBD1 aligns across 7 bases. With V trimmed by 5 bases and J by 2 bases, 2 bases remained unmatched. Germline-derived CDR1 and CDR2 are SGHTA and FQGNSA. The CDR3 has 13 amino acids. As DNA, the CDR3 is TGTGCCAGCAGCGTGGGACAGAACTATGGCTACACCTTC. It encodes CASSVGQNYGYTF.